These T cell receptor beta chains were read from a single sample in a study of T cell therapy after organ transplantation. Antigens for these TCRs are unknown. Data came from immunoSEQ multiplex PCR; TCRdb stores just in-frame clones and leaves some out. The data hold fewer than 25,000 clones, with about 83% observed a single time. Source: CD8+ T cells from blood, taken after autologous CMV-specific T cell therapy. The receptors here all came from a human patient who had received a solid organ transplant and had CMV disease. Part of the T cells may come from the graft donor. CDR3s include the opening cysteine and the closing phenylalanine or tryptophan. Each record gives: V gene, CDR3 protein.

v_gene: TRBV9; CDR3aa: CASSGSTDTQYF
v_gene: TRBV4-1; CDR3aa: CASSQSGRNTEAFF
v_gene: TRBV9; CDR3aa: CASAVLAGGSYNEQFF
v_gene: TRBV28; CDR3aa: CASTVSGYPYEQYF
v_gene: TRBV5-6; CDR3aa: CASSLVGEAFF
v_gene: TRBV12-5; CDR3aa: CASGPPDSYEQYF
v_gene: TRBV9; CDR3aa: CASSGSGGYGYTF
v_gene: TRBV5-1; CDR3aa: CASSHLGGRGYEQYF
v_gene: TRBV6-5; CDR3aa: CASSWTQGRYYEQYF
v_gene: TRBV4-3; CDR3aa: CASSQDQGLSSYNEQFF
v_gene: TRBV25-1; CDR3aa: CASRRQATGVFGQPQHF
v_gene: TRBV27; CDR3aa: CASSLWAGTSNEQFF
v_gene: TRBV6-1; CDR3aa: CASSPDPGGDEQYF
v_gene: TRBV9; CDR3aa: CASSDRAGEGGETQYF
v_gene: TRBV7-7; CDR3aa: CASSPWPEAFF
v_gene: TRBV9; CDR3aa: CASSVDPSGGPPYEQYF
v_gene: TRBV2; CDR3aa: CASSDDRDYEQYF
v_gene: TRBV19; CDR3aa: CASSLGTSGLTDTQYF
v_gene: TRBV5-4; CDR3aa: CASSSPGQADGELFF
v_gene: TRBV19; CDR3aa: CASEAGGSAKNIQYF
v_gene: TRBV7-9; CDR3aa: CASLGLTYNEQFF
v_gene: TRBV27; CDR3aa: CASSLQRVGNEQFF
v_gene: TRBV7-8; CDR3aa: CASSAHLGTSGANVLTF